These 31 T cell receptor beta chains were sequenced from one sample in a study of blood T cells in healthy people across ages (dated by TCRdb to between 2015 and 2017). Receptor amplification or capture employed 5' RACE. TCRdb names Illumina HiSeq 2500 as the instrument used. A second PCR of 7 to 11 cycles was performed with a sample-barcoded 5' primer and a J-beta primer mix. TCRdb ran its own pipeline on the public reads, namely fastp trimming at Q25 and MiXCR clone calling, and kept in-frame beta chains. Every distinct CDR3 protein forms one entry, paired with its most common genes and DNA. The sample has fewer than 800,000 distinct CDR3 sequences on record, 49% of them singletons. The ten largest account for about 32% of the sample. The sequenced material came from blood. The receptor set was obtained from a woman in her fifties or sixties in good health.

The chain employs TRBV5-8 and TRBJ1-2; no firm D call. Germline CDR1 SGHTS, CDR2 YDEGEE. The CDR3 totals 12 residues. V lost 1 base and J lost 7, with 8 bases in between. Written as DNA, the CDR3 is TGTGCCAGCAGCTTGCGTGGGATTGGCTACACCTTC. Encoded protein: CASSLRGIGYTF.

There are a few counts of this clonotype. CDR3 residues: CASSLYAGVGWYEQYF. CDR3 in DNA: TGTGCCAGCAGCTTATACGCGGGAGTGGGTTGGTACGAGCAGTACTTC. The V and J genes are TRBV7-2 and TRBJ2-7; TRBD2 matches 7 bases. The CDR3 has 16 amino acids. The germline V gene encodes CDR1 SGHTA and CDR2 FQGNSA. V dropped 2 bases and J dropped 4; count of bases not matched to a gene: 11. Filled out from reference TRBV7-2 and TRBJ2-7, the complete variable domain reads GAGVSQSPSNKVTEKGKDVELRCDPISGHTALYWYRQSLGQGLEFLIYFQGNSAPDKSGLPSDRFSAERTGGSVSTLTIQRTQQEDSAVYLCASSLYAGVGWYEQYFGPGTRLTVT.

This clonotype was seen just once. V is TRBV28 and J is TRBJ2-7; 8 positions agree with TRBD1. This CDR3 is 15 amino acids long. CDR1 is MDHEN and CDR2 is SYDVKM in the germline V gene. The junction had 7 bases not matched to a gene; V was cut back by 6 bases and J by 0 bases. The CDR3 nucleotides read TGTGCCAGCAGCTCGACAGGGGCGTCCTCCTACGAGCAGTACTTC. It is translated as CASSSTGASSYEQYF.

CDR3 DNA: TGTGCCAGCAGTTTACTAGCGGGAGGGCGTATCAAGACCCAGTACTTC. Protein: CASSLLAGGRIKTQYF. This rearrangement joins TRBV6-6 to TRBJ2-5, with TRBD2 matching 13 bases. V gave up 4 bases and J gave up 6 bases; unmatched junction bases: 8. The CDR3 contains 16 residues. CDR1 and CDR2 from the germline V gene are MNHNY and SVGAGI (reference sequence).

This clonotype was seen many times. The chain uses TRBV7-2 and TRBJ2-7; D unclear. Trimming left V 5 bases short and J 3 bases short, with 8 bases between. CDR1 is SGHTA, CDR2 FQGNSA, per germline. The CDR3 runs 12 residues. CDR3 nucleotides: TGTGCCAGCAGCCTAACTAACTACGAGCAGTACTTC. It is translated as CASSLTNYEQYF. The full variable domain, its missing parts supplied by reference TRBV7-2 and TRBJ2-7, is GAGVSQSPSNKVTEKGKDVELRCDPISGHTALYWYRQSLGQGLEFLIYFQGNSAPDKSGLPSDRFSAERTGGSVSTLTIQRTQQEDSAVYLCASSLTNYEQYFGPGTRLTVT.

The V and J genes are TRBV20-1 and TRBJ1-1, with 8 nucleotides matching TRBD1. Germline assignment: CDR1 DFQATT and CDR2 SNEGSKA (reference sequence). This CDR3 contains 14 residues. V shed 2 bases, J shed 2 bases, and the junction held 4 bases outside the gene matches. Here the CDR3 reads CSARIPGGNTEAFF. CDR3 bases: TGCAGTGCTAGAATCCCAGGGGGCAACACTGAAGCTTTCTTT.

V is TRBV9 and J is TRBJ2-7, with D maybe TRBD2 (6 bases). Trimming stripped 0 bases from V and 2 bases from J, with 9 bases between. The length of the CDR3 is 14 residues. Germline values: CDR1 SGDLS, CDR2 YYNGEE. The CDR3 spells CASSVGREPYEQYF. The CDR3, as DNA: TGTGCCAGCAGCGTAGGGAGGGAGCCCTACGAGCAGTACTTC.

The chain employs TRBV7-9 and TRBJ1-2, with TRBD1 as a possible D gene (5 bases). The germline V gene encodes CDR1 SEHNR and CDR2 FQNEAQ (reference sequence). Trimming shortened V by 5 bases and J by 4 bases, and 14 bases separated the two germline ends. The CDR3 totals 14 residues. The CDR3 region is CASSVGLGGYGYTF. Written as DNA, the CDR3 is TGTGCCAGCAGCGTAGGCCTCGGGGGCTATGGCTACACCTTC.

This chain connects TRBV4-1 to TRBJ1-2, with TRBD1 matching 7 bases. CDR3 length: 16 residues. The J segment lost 0 bases and the V segment lost 0 bases, leaving 4 bases of the junction unmatched. Germline CDR1 MGHRA, CDR2 YSYEKL. The CDR3 protein is CASSQEGGQTNYGYTF. CDR3 nucleotide sequence: TGCGCCAGCAGCCAAGAGGGGGGACAGACTAACTATGGCTACACCTTC.

This clonotype has more than one count but fewer than ten. The J gene is TRBJ2-5, the V gene TRBV3-1; D is possibly TRBD2 (6 bases). The assigned J gene may be wrong: the sequence end matches TRBJ2-7 better. Germline CDR1 and CDR2: LGHDT and YNNKEL (reference sequence). This CDR3 is 12 amino acids long. CDR3 sequence reads: CASSRGGIEQYF. The DNA of the CDR3 is TGTGCCAGCAGCCGTGGAGGGATCGAGCAGTACTTC.

The rearrangement uses TRBV6-5 and TRBJ2-7, with 10 bases matching TRBD2. Germline V gene sequence: CDR1 MNHEY, CDR2 SVGAGI. V lost 0 bases to trimming and J lost 3 bases; unmatched junction nucleotides: 5. This CDR3 has 16 residues. The CDR3 here is CASSYSRPSGGYEQYF. For the CDR3, the DNA is TGTGCCAGCAGTTACTCGAGGCCTAGCGGGGGCTACGAGCAGTACTTC.

The chain uses TRBV6-6 and TRBJ2-1; 13 bases match TRBD2. J was trimmed by 8 bases and V by 2 bases; bases with no gene match: 3. CDR3 length equals 15 residues. Germline CDR1 and CDR2: MNHNY and SVGAGI (reference sequence). The CDR3 DNA reads TGTGCCAGCAGTTACAATGGACTAGCGGGAGATGAGCAGTTCTTC. Its translation: CASSYNGLAGDEQFF.

Details on this clonotype: This clone may be a read error of a much larger clone one base away. The chain links TRBV10-3 to TRBJ2-4; 8 bases are shared with TRBD2. The DNA end lines up better with TRBJ2-7; the J call may be wrong. Per the germline V gene, CDR1 is ENHRY and CDR2 is SYGVKD. The CDR3 spans 14 residues. The CDR3 here is CAISSAGETYEQYF. The CDR3 coding sequence is TGTGCCATCAGTTCAGCGGGAGAAACCTACGAGCAGTACTTC.

This clonotype was observed a few times. The rearrangement links TRBV29-1 to TRBJ2-5, with 9 bases aligning to TRBD1. Germline lookup yields CDR1 SQVTM and CDR2 ANQGSEA. This CDR3 comprises 13 residues. V trimming: 6 bases; J trimming: 5 bases; junction bases outside the gene matches: 7. The CDR3 loop reads CSVGQGNGETQYF. The CDR3 DNA reads TGCAGCGTGGGACAGGGAAACGGGGAGACCCAGTACTTC. The full variable domain, rest sourced from reference TRBV29-1 and TRBJ2-5, is SAVISQKPSRDICQRGTSLTIQCQVDSQVTMMFWYRQQPGQSLTLIATANQGSEATYESGFVIDKFPISRPNLTFSTLTVSNMSPEDSSIYLCSVGQGNGETQYFGPGTRLLVL.

This chain connects TRBV7-2 to TRBJ2-7; 7 bases align to TRBD1. Germline V lookup: CDR1 SGHTA, CDR2 FQGNSA. The CDR3 contains 16 residues. Losses at the gene ends were 7 bases for V and 5 bases for J; bases not matched to a gene: 17. The CDR3 sequence is CASTFRFQGGRNEQYF. The CDR3 bases are TGTGCCAGCACTTTCCGTTTCCAAGGGGGCAGGAACGAGCAGTACTTC.

The rearrangement uses TRBV4-3 and TRBJ2-7, with D possibly being TRBD2 (6 bases). Germline CDR1 reads LGHNA; CDR2 reads YSLEER. This CDR3 is built from 15 residues. V was cut by 0 bases and J by 6 bases, with 15 bases left in between. CDR3 amino acids: CASSQDLEGGGEQYF. As DNA, the CDR3 is TGCGCCAGCAGCCAAGATCTGGAGGGTGGGGGCGAGCAGTACTTC.

At least ten counts were recorded for this clonotype. The chain couples TRBV20-1 to TRBJ2-4, with 8 bases lining up with TRBD2. The CDR3 extends over 18 amino acids. Germline assignment: CDR1 DFQATT and CDR2 SNEGSKA (reference sequence). J gave up 2 bases and V 3 bases, and 15 bases lay outside the gene matches. The CDR3 region is CSASDSGTAGASKNIQYF. CDR3 in DNA: TGCAGTGCTAGCGACTCCGGAACAGCGGGAGCATCCAAAAACATTCAGTACTTC.

This sequence joins TRBV29-1 and TRBJ2-3; 9 bases agree with TRBD2. The CDR3 spans 17 residues. With 4 bases clipped from V and 5 bases from J, the junction kept 16 bases outside the gene matches. Germline CDR1 and CDR2: SQVTM and ANQGSEA. CDR3 residues: CSVGGGRAPGHVDTQYF. The CDR3 DNA is TGCAGCGTTGGCGGCGGGAGGGCACCCGGACACGTAGATACGCAGTATTTT.

The chain is built from TRBV14 and TRBJ1-2; D gene ambiguous. This CDR3 comprises 14 residues. V was cut by 1 base and J by 11 bases, with 17 bases left in between. Per germline, CDR1 SGHDN and CDR2 FVKESK. The CDR3 DNA sequence: TGTGCCAGCAGCCAAGTCCGGGCCGGAGGGCGATACACCTTC. Translation: CASSQVRAGGRYTF.

The CDR3 reads CASHPPLAQSTGELFF. The CDR3, as DNA: TGCGCCAGCCACCCCCCCCTAGCGCAAAGTACCGGGGAGCTGTTTTTT. The chain employs TRBV5-1 and TRBJ2-2; possible D gene TRBD2, 6 bases. V was clipped by 7 bases and J by 5 bases, with 21 bases between them. The germline V gene has CDR1 SGHRS and CDR2 YFSETQ. The CDR3 totals 16 residues.

The chain is built from TRBV5-1 and TRBJ2-7; unclear D gene. The CDR3 is 15 residues long. V shed 1 base and J shed 3 bases, with 14 bases lying between them. CDR1 and CDR2 from the germline V gene are SGHRS and YFSETQ. The CDR3 region has the DNA TGCGCCAGCAGCTTGTCACCCTTCGTACTCTACGAGCAGTACTTC. Its translation: CASSLSPFVLYEQYF.

This clonotype was counted a few times. V usage is TRBV6-1 and J usage is TRBJ1-6; D not certain. The ends were cut back, 1 base at V and 12 bases at J, with 7 bases in the middle. The CDR3 length is 12 residues. CDR1 is MNHNS, CDR2 SASEGT, per germline. Here the CDR3 reads CASSEDLRPLHF. CDR3 DNA sequence: TGTGCCAGCAGTGAAGACCTACGACCCCTCCACTTT.

This rearrangement joins TRBV4-2 to TRBJ2-7, with D perhaps matching TRBD2 (5 bases). Trimming left V 0 bases short and J 2 bases short, with 17 bases between. Germline CDR1 and CDR2: LGHNA and YNFKEQ. The CDR3 sequence is 17 residues long. The CDR3 DNA sequence: TGTGCCAGCAGCCAAGACCCGGTGCGGGTAGCAGCCTACGAGCAGTACTTC. It codes for CASSQDPVRVAAYEQYF.

The rearrangement uses TRBV5-1 and TRBJ2-1, with 8 bases identical to TRBD2. This CDR3 has 15 residues. Germline CDR1 reads SGHRS; CDR2 reads YFSETQ. J gave up 3 bases and V 4 bases, and 6 bases lay outside the gene matches. CDR3 coding DNA: TGCGCCAGCAGCAAACTAGCGGAGATCTACAATGAGCAGTTCTTC. Its translation is CASSKLAEIYNEQFF.

V is TRBV7-3 and J is TRBJ2-3; D is perhaps TRBD1 or TRBD2 (5 bases each). The CDR3 is made up of 16 amino acids. The germline V gene has CDR1 SGHTA and CDR2 FQGTGA. Trimming removed 3 bases at V and 3 bases at J, with 16 bases between. As DNA, the CDR3 is TGTGCCAGCAGCTTTGGCGGTAGGGGAGAAACAGATACGCAGTATTTT. It is translated as CASSFGGRGETDTQYF.

The V gene is TRBV5-5, the J gene TRBJ2-5; the D gene is possibly TRBD1 (6 bases). The end of the DNA fits TRBJ2-7 better, so the J call may be wrong. The CDR3 is 16 residues long. Germline V lookup: CDR1 SGHKS, CDR2 YYEKEE (reference sequence). The CDR3 spells CASSSELTGKGYEQYF. CDR3 bases: TGTGCCAGCAGCTCGGAATTAACAGGGAAGGGATACGAGCAGTACTTC.

The chain couples TRBV5-1 to TRBJ1-2; D is unresolved. Trimming took off 5 bases at V and 3 bases at J, with 20 bases between the two ends. The germline CDR1 and CDR2 sequences are SGHRS and YFSETQ. This CDR3 region has 16 residues. The CDR3 spells CASRLLGRYRDYGYTF. The CDR3 nucleotides read TGCGCCAGCAGGCTCCTGGGCAGGTACCGTGACTATGGCTACACCTTC.

This clonotype was counted a few times. The J gene is TRBJ2-7, the V gene TRBV5-1; 13 bases match TRBD2. The CDR3 is 18 amino acids. With 2 bases clipped from V and 0 bases from J, the junction kept 8 bases outside the gene matches. CDR1 is SGHRS, CDR2 YFSETQ, per germline. The CDR3 spells CASSFRTSGSPSSYEQYF. CDR3 in DNA: TGCGCCAGCAGCTTCAGGACTAGCGGGAGCCCGAGCTCCTACGAGCAGTACTTC.

The chain joins TRBV2 to TRBJ1-5; D uncertain. The CDR3 is made up of 12 amino acids. Trimming stripped 3 bases from V and 7 bases from J, with 7 bases between. The V gene's germline CDR1 is SNHLY and CDR2 FYNNEI. CDR3 protein: CASSERGQPQHF. In nucleotides, the CDR3 is TGTGCCAGCAGTGAGCGAGGACAGCCCCAGCATTTT.

V usage is TRBV5-1 and J usage is TRBJ2-7, with D perhaps TRBD2 (6 bases). CDR3 length: 15 amino acids. Deletions cut 4 bases from V and 3 bases from J, with 17 bases between. Germline V gene sequence: CDR1 SGHRS, CDR2 YFSETQ. The CDR3 DNA is TGCGCCAGCAGCGCGCAGGCGGGGTCACGCTACGAGCAGTACTTC. Translation: CASSAQAGSRYEQYF. The full variable domain, in which reference TRBV5-1 and TRBJ2-7 provide the parts outside the CDR3, is KAGVTQTPRYLIKTRGQQVTLSCSPISGHRSVSWYQQTPGQGLQFLFEYFSETQRNKGNFPGRFSGRQFSNSRSEMNVSTLELGDSALYLCASSAQAGSRYEQYFGPGTRLTVT.

This clonotype was counted only a few times. The V and J genes are TRBV4-2 and TRBJ2-1; 8 bases align to TRBD1. Per germline, CDR1 LGHNA and CDR2 YNFKEQ. The CDR3 totals 16 residues. V dropped 0 bases and J dropped 3; count of bases not matched to a gene: 4. CDR3 sequence (DNA): TGTGCCAGCAGCCAAGAGCCAGGGGGCTTCTACAATGAGCAGTTCTTC. This translates into CASSQEPGGFYNEQFF.